The 27 T cell receptor beta chains listed next were all sequenced from one sample in a study of vaccination and CD4 T cells after COVID-19. In TCRdb, the PCR reads were re-called with MiXCR into one record per CDR3 protein. Of approximately 40,000 distinct CDR3 sequences listed, 35% to 45% are singletons. As for time point: late sampling 161 to 241 days after vaccination in a few convalescent patients. This specimen was CD4+ T cells from blood, taken about 7 months after SARS-CoV-2 vaccination. These receptors were obtained from a human donor who had recovered from COVID-19.

The chain combines TRBV15 with TRBJ2-7; D may be TRBD1 or TRBD2 (5 bases each). The CDR3 loop spans 15 amino acids. V was shortened by 0 bases and J by 1 base, with 10 bases between the two germline ends. Germline V gene data show CDR1 as LNHNV and CDR2 as YYDKDF (reference sequence). The DNA of the CDR3 is TGTGCCACCAGCAGAGATCGGGGCGATTCCTACGAGCAGTACTTC. It specifies CATSRDRGDSYEQYF.

This chain joins TRBV28 and TRBJ2-1; D gene uncertain. Germline V gives CDR1 MDHEN, CDR2 SYDVKM. The length of the CDR3 is 11 residues. V gave up 6 bases and J gave up 6 bases, with 6 bases separating them. DNA of the CDR3: TGTGCCAGCAGCTCCCCCAATGAGCAGTTCTTC. Protein sequence: CASSSPNEQFF. Combining the CDR3 with reference TRBV28 and TRBJ2-1 gives the whole variable domain DVKVTQSSRYLVKRTGEKVFLECVQDMDHENMFWYRQDPGLGLRLIYFSYDVKMKEKGDIPEGYSVSREKKERFSLILESASTNQTSMYLCASSSPNEQFFGPGTRLTVL.

The chain is built from TRBV20-1 and TRBJ2-5, with a possible D match to TRBD2 (6 bases). The CDR3 has 12 residues. V was cut by 6 bases and J by 5 bases, with 13 bases left in between. Germline assignment: CDR1 DFQATT and CDR2 SNEGSKA (reference sequence). The CDR3 here is CSAEVRGETQYF. The CDR3 DNA sequence: TGCAGTGCAGAGGTCCGGGGGGAGACCCAGTACTTC.

This clonotype turned up a few times. The chain has TRBV7-3 and TRBJ2-5; 8 positions match TRBD2. The CDR3 loop spans 16 amino acids. V shed 5 bases and J 2 bases; nucleotides not matched to a gene: 10. CDR1 SGHTA and CDR2 FQGTGA come from the germline V gene. CDR3 in amino acids: CASSLPPSGGQETQYF. The CDR3 DNA follows: TGTGCCAGCAGCCTGCCTCCCTCGGGGGGGCAAGAGACCCAGTACTTC.

The chain recombines TRBV20-1 with TRBJ2-7; TRBD2 matches 8 bases. This CDR3 is built from 16 residues. Per germline, CDR1 DFQATT and CDR2 SNEGSKA (reference sequence). With V trimmed by 6 bases and J by 6 bases, 19 bases remained unmatched. CDR3: CSAGRREAVRGIEQYF. The DNA of the CDR3 is TGCAGTGCCGGCCGGCGGGAGGCTGTCCGTGGGATCGAGCAGTACTTC.

The chain couples TRBV20-1 to TRBJ1-2; D gene uncertain. CDR1 is DFQATT, CDR2 SNEGSKA, per germline (reference sequence). The CDR3 extends over 11 amino acids. As DNA, the CDR3 is TGCAGAGCGATAGGCAACTATGGCTACACCTTC. This sequence encodes CRAIGNYGYTF.

The chain carries TRBV28 and TRBJ1-3; 7 bases line up with TRBD1. Trimming cost V 3 bases and J 4 bases; bases outside gene matches: 12. CDR3 length: 17 amino acids. Germline assignment: CDR1 MDHEN and CDR2 SYDVKM. The CDR3 protein is CASSFLGGRGIGNTIYF. The CDR3 DNA sequence: TGTGCCAGCAGTTTCCTCGGTGGCAGGGGGATAGGAAACACCATATATTTT.

V gene TRBV20-1 combines with J gene TRBJ1-5, with 8 bases lining up with TRBD1. The CDR3 extends over 15 amino acids. Per the germline V gene, CDR1 is DFQATT and CDR2 is SNEGSKA (reference sequence). V gave up 0 bases and J gave up 4 bases; unmatched junction bases: 5. CDR3 region: CSARETGERNQPQHF. DNA for the CDR3: TGCAGTGCTAGAGAGACAGGGGAACGTAATCAGCCCCAGCATTTT.

V usage is TRBV7-8 and J usage is TRBJ2-7; no reliable D call. From germline, CDR1 is SGHVS and CDR2 FQNEAQ. This CDR3 region has 14 residues. V dropped 3 bases and J dropped 2 bases, with 11 bases sitting between them. The CDR3 DNA follows: TGTGCCAGCAGCTTCGGCGGCCCTACCTACGAGCAGTACTTC. Residues: CASSFGGPTYEQYF. Together with reference TRBV7-8 and TRBJ2-7, the CDR3 gives the full variable domain: GAGVSQSPRYKVAKRGQDVALRCDPISGHVSLFWYQQALGQGPEFLTYFQNEAQLDKSGLPSDRFFAERPEGSVSTLKIQRTQQEDSAVYLCASSFGGPTYEQYFGPGTRLTVT.

This sequence joins TRBV2 and TRBJ1-2, with 7 bases that match TRBD1. Germline lookup yields CDR1 SNHLY and CDR2 FYNNEI. With 8 bases clipped from V and 4 bases from J, the junction kept 7 bases outside the gene matches. There are 13 residues in the CDR3. The CDR3 DNA follows: TGTGCCAGCGGTGGACAGGTCGGCTATGGCTACACCTTC. This encodes CASGGQVGYGYTF.

This sequence joins TRBV6-1 and TRBJ1-1; 8 bases fit TRBD1. V lost 4 bases and J lost 7; bases outside the gene matches: 14. Germline V gene lookup returns CDR1 MNHNS and CDR2 SASEGT. The CDR3 is made up of 16 amino acids. CDR3 sequence reads: CASSGPLDREVSEAFF. The CDR3 DNA sequence: TGTGCCAGCAGTGGGCCTTTGGACAGGGAGGTGAGTGAAGCTTTCTTT.

This clonotype was found a few times. This chain uses TRBV5-4 with TRBJ1-2, with a possible D match to TRBD1 (5 bases). Germline V gene sequence: CDR1 SGHNT, CDR2 YYREEE (reference sequence). The V end was cut by 4 bases, the J end by 2 bases, with 9 bases between. This CDR3 has 13 residues. This CDR3 is CASSPGGNYGYTF. CDR3 nucleotides: TGTGCCAGCAGCCCCGGGGGGAACTATGGCTACACCTTC.

This clonotype was observed a few times. The rearrangement joins TRBV19 to TRBJ2-7; TRBD2 might be the D (6 bases). This CDR3 is 13 amino acids long. V lost 3 bases and J lost 5, with 11 bases in between. Germline CDR1 and CDR2: LNHDA and SQIVND (reference sequence). CDR3 nucleotide sequence: TGTGCCAGTAGTATGGGGCTAGCGAACGAGCAGTACTTC. Translated, it gives CASSMGLANEQYF.

A few counts support this clonotype. CDR3 sequence (DNA): TGCAGTGCTAGAGAGCGTCGACAGGGACTTTTGGGCCCCGATTCACCCCTCCACTTT. Protein product: CSARERRQGLLGPDSPLHF. The gene calls are TRBV20-1 and TRBJ1-6; the match to TRBD1 covers 7 bases. Germline lookup yields CDR1 DFQATT and CDR2 SNEGSKA (reference sequence). The CDR3 totals 19 residues. J lost 8 bases, V lost 0 bases, and 19 bases had no gene match.

The chain joins TRBV28 to TRBJ1-5, with no clear D. CDR1 MDHEN and CDR2 SYDVKM come from the germline V gene. The CDR3 loop spans 13 amino acids. V shed 2 bases and J shed 6 bases, with 8 bases lying between them. The CDR3 protein is CASSLPQPQPQHF. CDR3 nucleotide sequence: TGTGCCAGCAGTTTACCCCAGCCTCAGCCCCAGCATTTT.

The chain uses TRBV7-9 and TRBJ2-1; 14 bases are a match to TRBD2. Per the germline V gene, CDR1 is SEHNR and CDR2 is FQNEAQ (reference sequence). The V and J ends lost 4 bases and 7 bases, in that order; junction bases with no gene match: 3. This CDR3 region has 15 residues. DNA of the CDR3: TGTGCCAGCAGCTGGGGGACTAGCGGGAGTAATGAGCAGTTCTTC. Translating it yields CASSWGTSGSNEQFF.

The J gene is TRBJ1-5, the V gene TRBV2, with D hard to call. The germline V gene has CDR1 SNHLY and CDR2 FYNNEI. Trimming took 1 base from V and 7 from J, leaving 5 bases between them. The CDR3 is 12 residues long. CDR3 in amino acids: CASSEGSQPQHF. The CDR3 nucleotides read TGTGCCAGCAGTGAAGGGTCGCAGCCCCAGCATTTT.

The CDR3 is CASSPNRSPPLHF. CDR3 in DNA: TGTGCCAGCAGCCCCAACAGGAGTCCACCCCTCCACTTT. The chain couples TRBV11-1 to TRBJ1-6, with D possibly matching TRBD1 (5 bases). The ends were cut back, 5 bases at V and 11 bases at J, with 13 bases in the middle. The CDR3 runs to 13 residues. Germline CDR1 is SGHAT and CDR2 is FQDESV (reference sequence).

This clonotype appeared a few times. The V and J genes are TRBV15 and TRBJ2-7; TRBD2 matches 10 bases. The length of the CDR3 is 18 residues. CDR1 and CDR2 from the germline V gene are LNHNV and YYDKDF (reference sequence). V lost 3 bases and J lost 2; bases outside the gene matches: 13. The CDR3 sequence is CATSRGGSVAGGTYEQYF. CDR3 sequence (DNA): TGTGCCACCAGCAGGGGGGGGTCGGTAGCGGGAGGAACCTACGAGCAGTACTTC. Using reference TRBV15 and TRBJ2-7 for the parts outside the CDR3, the full variable domain is DAMVIQNPRYQVTQFGKPVTLSCSQTLNHNVMYWYQQKSSQAPKLLFHYYDKDFNNEADTPDNFQSRRPNTSFCFLDIRSPGLGDTAMYLCATSRGGSVAGGTYEQYFGPGTRLTVT.

CDR3 bases: TGTGCCAGCAGCTTCCGCCACGAGCAGTACTTC. This gives the protein CASSFRHEQYF. The chain joins TRBV5-6 to TRBJ2-7; no reliable D call. Per the germline V gene, CDR1 is SGHDT and CDR2 is YYEEEE. This CDR3 is built from 11 residues. V shed 2 bases and J shed 5 bases, with 5 bases lying between them.

This clonotype has a single count. This CDR3 reads CATSSLVHYEQYF. The CDR3 bases are TGTGCCACCAGCAGCCTTGTGCACTACGAGCAGTACTTC. J is TRBJ2-7 and V is TRBV15; D call uncertain. Germline CDR1 and CDR2: LNHNV and YYDKDF (reference sequence). The CDR3 is 13 amino acids. V was clipped by 3 bases and J by 3 bases, with 9 bases between them.

The CDR3 loop reads CASSILGFTDQPQHF. CDR3 nucleotide sequence: TGTGCCAGTAGTATTTTAGGGTTCACAGATCAGCCCCAGCATTTT. This chain uses TRBV19 with TRBJ1-5; no clear D. The V end was cut by 3 bases, the J end by 5 bases, with 14 bases between. Germline CDR1 reads LNHDA; CDR2 reads SQIVND (reference sequence). This CDR3 is 15 amino acids long.

The chain recombines TRBV7-9 with TRBJ2-6; possibly TRBD2 for D (5 bases). CDR3 length: 17 amino acids. In germline, CDR1 is SEHNR, CDR2 FQNEAQ (reference sequence). Trimming cost V 3 bases and J 0 bases, with 12 bases left between them. The CDR3 region is CASSFSGFSSGANVLTF. Here the CDR3 DNA reads TGTGCCAGCAGCTTCAGCGGATTTAGCTCTGGGGCCAACGTCCTGACTTTC.

This clonotype appeared a few times. V and J are TRBV28 and TRBJ2-1, with TRBD1 identical over 9 bases. V shed 3 bases, J shed 2 bases, and the junction held 5 bases outside the gene matches. Germline CDR1 is MDHEN and CDR2 is SYDVKM. The CDR3 consists of 16 residues. DNA of the CDR3: TGTGCCAGCAGTTTTATACAGGGGGCGACCTACAATGAGCAGTTCTTC. It specifies CASSFIQGATYNEQFF.

This clonotype was counted once. The genes are TRBV6-5 and TRBJ2-5; TRBD2 is a possible D gene (5 bases). Trimming took off 2 bases at V and 2 bases at J, with 12 bases between the two ends. CDR1 MNHEY and CDR2 SVGAGI come from the germline V gene. CDR3 length equals 15 residues. CDR3 DNA: TGTGCCAGCAGTTACGACGCGGGTCGACAAGAGACCCAGTACTTC. Its protein product is CASSYDAGRQETQYF.

The genes are TRBV6-1 and TRBJ1-2, with D hard to call. V lost 10 bases to trimming and J lost 3 bases, with 24 bases between them. Per germline, CDR1 MNHNS and CDR2 SASEGT. CDR3 size: 16 residues. The CDR3 loop is CATHSEGRAPDYGYTF. The CDR3 nucleotides are TGTGCCACCCACTCAGAAGGGCGGGCCCCAGACTATGGCTACACCTTC.

The chain is built from TRBV20-1 and TRBJ1-2; D remains ambiguous. Germline-derived CDR1 and CDR2 are DFQATT and SNEGSKA (reference sequence). Trimming took 5 bases from V and 6 from J, leaving 28 bases between them. The CDR3 covers 17 residues. The chain's CDR3 is CSAPSPLKHRANDGYTF. The CDR3 region has the DNA TGCAGTGCTCCCTCCCCTCTTAAGCACCGAGCGAATGATGGCTACACCTTC.